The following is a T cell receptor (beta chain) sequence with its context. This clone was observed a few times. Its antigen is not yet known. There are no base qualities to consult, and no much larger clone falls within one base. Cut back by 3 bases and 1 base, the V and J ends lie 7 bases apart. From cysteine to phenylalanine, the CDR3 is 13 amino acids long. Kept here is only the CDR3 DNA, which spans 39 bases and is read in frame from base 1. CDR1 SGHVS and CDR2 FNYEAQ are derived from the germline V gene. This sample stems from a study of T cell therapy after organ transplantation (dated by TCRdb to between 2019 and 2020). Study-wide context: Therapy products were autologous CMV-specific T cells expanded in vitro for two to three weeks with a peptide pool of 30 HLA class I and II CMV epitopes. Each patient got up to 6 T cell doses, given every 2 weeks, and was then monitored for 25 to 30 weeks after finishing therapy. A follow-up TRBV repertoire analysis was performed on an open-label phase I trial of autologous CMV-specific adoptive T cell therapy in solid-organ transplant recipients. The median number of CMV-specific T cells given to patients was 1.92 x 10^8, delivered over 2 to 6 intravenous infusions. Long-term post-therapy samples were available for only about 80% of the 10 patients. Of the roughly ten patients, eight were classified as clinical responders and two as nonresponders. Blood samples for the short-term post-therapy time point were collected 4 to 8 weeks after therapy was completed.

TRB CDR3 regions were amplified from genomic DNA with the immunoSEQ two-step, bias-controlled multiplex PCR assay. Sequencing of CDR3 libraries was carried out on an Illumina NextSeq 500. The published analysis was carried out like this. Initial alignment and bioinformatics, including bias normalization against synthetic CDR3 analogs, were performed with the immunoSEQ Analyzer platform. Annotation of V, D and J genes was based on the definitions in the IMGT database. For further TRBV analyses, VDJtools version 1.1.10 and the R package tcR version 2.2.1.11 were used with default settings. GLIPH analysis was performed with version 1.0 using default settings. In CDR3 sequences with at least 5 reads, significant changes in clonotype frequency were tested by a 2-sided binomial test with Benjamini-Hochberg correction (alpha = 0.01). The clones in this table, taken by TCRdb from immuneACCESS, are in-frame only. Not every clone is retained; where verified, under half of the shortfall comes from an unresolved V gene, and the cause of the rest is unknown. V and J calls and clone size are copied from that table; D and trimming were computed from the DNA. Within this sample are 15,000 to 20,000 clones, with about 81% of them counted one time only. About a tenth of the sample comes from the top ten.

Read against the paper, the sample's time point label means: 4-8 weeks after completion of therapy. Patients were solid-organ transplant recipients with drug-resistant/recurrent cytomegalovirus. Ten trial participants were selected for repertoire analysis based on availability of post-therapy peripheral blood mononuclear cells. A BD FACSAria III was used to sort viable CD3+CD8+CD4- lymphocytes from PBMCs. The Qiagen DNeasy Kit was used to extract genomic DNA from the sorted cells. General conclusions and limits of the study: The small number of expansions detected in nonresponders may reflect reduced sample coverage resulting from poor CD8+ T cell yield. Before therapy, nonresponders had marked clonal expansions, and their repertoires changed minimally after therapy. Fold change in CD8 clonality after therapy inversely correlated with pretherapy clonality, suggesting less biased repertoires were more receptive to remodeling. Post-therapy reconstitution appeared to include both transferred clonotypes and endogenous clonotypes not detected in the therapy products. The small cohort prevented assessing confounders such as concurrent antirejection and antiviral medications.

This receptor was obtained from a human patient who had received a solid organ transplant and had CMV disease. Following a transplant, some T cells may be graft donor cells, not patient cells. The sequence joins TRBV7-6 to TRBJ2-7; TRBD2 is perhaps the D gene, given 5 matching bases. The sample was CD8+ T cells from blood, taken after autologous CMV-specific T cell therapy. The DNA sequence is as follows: TGTGCCAGCAGCTTCCGGAGGTCCTACGAGCAGTACTTC. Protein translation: CASSFRRSYEQYF.